This T cell receptor beta chain was sequenced during a study of blood T cell repertoires in COVID-19. This CDR3 is built from 13 residues. Germline V lookup: CDR1 SGHAT, CDR2 FQDESV (reference sequence). V shed 5 bases and J 7 bases; nucleotides not matched to a gene: 3. In the original processing: Cell counts per sample came from amplifying reference gene primers. Here immunoSEQ multiplex PCR was the method, and the copy in TCRdb shows in-frame clones only, minus some. That table is the source of V, J and clone size, and D and trimming were worked out from the DNA. The data contain about 83,000 clones, more than 75% of them singletons.

V and J are TRBV11-1 and TRBJ1-1; the match to TRBD1 covers 11 bases. Sequencing input: peripheral blood. This receptor was taken from a man aged 50 or older with active COVID-19. DNA of the CDR3: TGTGCCAGCAGCACCGGGACAGGGGGTGAAGCTTTCTTT. It codes for CASSTGTGGEAFF.